Listed here are 26 T cell receptor beta chains from one sample, sequenced in a study of T cell repertoires in ileal Crohn's disease. Measured with immunoSEQ multiplex PCR; TCRdb has only the in-frame clones, and not every one. Of over 9,500 clones listed, more than 65% are singletons. The sample consisted of ileal tissue. These receptor sequences come from an adult with Crohn's disease.

The DNA for the CDR3 is TGTGCCACCAGCAAAGCTAGCGGGAGTAGCTACGAGCAGTACTTC. Translating gives CATSKASGSSYEQYF. J is TRBJ2-7 and V is TRBV15; 10 bases line up with TRBD2. Germline CDR1 LNHNV, CDR2 YYDKDF (reference sequence). V gave up 4 bases and J gave up 3 bases; unmatched junction bases: 6. This CDR3 is 15 amino acids long.

The chain uses TRBV28 and TRBJ1-2; 7 nucleotides match TRBD1. This CDR3 is 12 amino acids long. Germline loops: CDR1 MDHEN, CDR2 SYDVKM. The V gene end was trimmed by 6 bases and the J gene end by 5 bases; junction bases not matched to a gene: 3. CDR3 loop: CASSLGQYGYTF. As DNA, the CDR3 is TGTGCCAGCAGCCTGGGACAGTATGGCTACACCTTC.

The rearrangement uses TRBV29-1 and TRBJ2-1, with unresolved D. Trimming stripped 7 bases from V and 0 bases from J, with 10 bases between. This CDR3 comprises 13 residues. The germline CDR1 and CDR2 sequences are SQVTM and ANQGSEA. The chain's CDR3 is CSASRSSYNEQFF. The CDR3 DNA reads TGCAGCGCGTCCCGGAGCTCCTACAATGAGCAGTTCTTC.

This clone has more than one count but fewer than ten. The chain joins TRBV4-3 to TRBJ2-7; 8 nucleotides match TRBD2. This CDR3 is 16 amino acids long. CDR1 and CDR2 from the germline V gene are LGHNA and YSLEER. Trimming at V came to 0 bases and at J to 0 bases, leaving 4 bases not matched to a gene. The CDR3 coding sequence is TGCGCCAGCAGCCAAGAATGGCTAGCGGGCTCCTACGAGCAGTACTTC. It encodes CASSQEWLAGSYEQYF.

The rearrangement links TRBV13 to TRBJ1-1, with a possible D match to TRBD1 (6 bases). Trimming removed 5 bases at V and 3 bases at J, with 10 bases between. This CDR3 is built from 13 residues. Germline V CDR1 and CDR2: PRHDT, FYEKMQ (reference sequence). The CDR3 DNA sequence: TGTGCCAGCAGCGAGAAGGGGGACACTGAAGCTTTCTTT. Translating gives CASSEKGDTEAFF.

The chain couples TRBV6-5 to TRBJ2-2; 7 bases match TRBD1. V shed 7 bases, J shed 6 bases, and the junction held 8 bases outside the gene matches. This CDR3 has 14 amino acids. Germline CDR1 and CDR2: MNHEY and SVGAGI. For the CDR3, the DNA is TGTGCCAGCAAGATGAACAGGGGCGCCGGGGAGCTGTTTTTT. Translation gives CASKMNRGAGELFF.

In this sample, this clone turned up a few times. This chain uses TRBV2 with TRBJ2-5; 8 bases are shared with TRBD1. The J call may be faulty, since TRBJ2-7 better matches the DNA end. Germline CDR1 and CDR2: SNHLY and FYNNEI. The CDR3 runs to 15 residues. As DNA, the CDR3 is TGTGCCAGCAGGCCAATACTAACAGGGGGTTACGAGCAGTACTTC. Residues: CASRPILTGGYEQYF.

V and J are TRBV2 and TRBJ1-6, with TRBD1 matching over 8 bases. Trimming removed 7 bases from V and 5 bases from J; junction bases left unmatched: 4. The CDR3 extends over 14 amino acids. In germline, CDR1 is SNHLY, CDR2 FYNNEI. This chain's CDR3 is CASIPDRDNSPLHF. The CDR3, as DNA: TGTGCCAGCATCCCGGACAGGGATAATTCACCCCTCCACTTT.

The chain uses TRBV6-5 and TRBJ2-3; TRBD1 might be the D (5 bases). The V end was cut by 6 bases, the J end by 4 bases, with 17 bases between. The CDR3 is 15 amino acids. Germline CDR1 and CDR2: MNHEY and SVGAGI. This chain's CDR3 is CASRGLGMGSDTQYF. The CDR3 DNA is TGTGCCAGCAGGGGGCTAGGAATGGGGTCAGATACGCAGTATTTT.

The chain joins TRBV7-2 to TRBJ2-1; D remains unclear. Germline V gene sequence: CDR1 SGHTA, CDR2 FQGNSA. V lost 2 bases to trimming and J lost 3 bases, with 5 bases between them. This CDR3 comprises 13 residues. The CDR3 coding sequence is TGTGCCAGCAGCTTATCCCTCTACAATGAGCAGTTCTTC. This codes for CASSLSLYNEQFF. Complete variable domain (other parts from reference TRBV7-2 and TRBJ2-1): GAGVSQSPSNKVTEKGKDVELRCDPISGHTALYWYRQSLGQGLEFLIYFQGNSAPDKSGLPSDRFSAERTGGSVSTLTIQRTQQEDSAVYLCASSLSLYNEQFFGPGTRLTVL.

V gene TRBV30 combines with J gene TRBJ1-2; D not resolved. The ends were cut back, 2 bases at V and 0 bases at J, with 13 bases in the middle. Germline V lookup: CDR1 GTSNPN, CDR2 SVGIG (reference sequence). CDR3 length: 15 amino acids. The CDR3 DNA reads TGTGCCTGGAGTCGCCGGGATGTAGCTAACTATGGCTACACCTTC. Residues: CAWSRRDVANYGYTF. The full variable domain, its missing parts supplied by reference TRBV30 and TRBJ1-2, is SQTIHQWPATLVQPVGSPLSLECTVEGTSNPNLYWYRQAAGRGLQLLFYSVGIGQISSEVPQNLSASRPQDRQFILSSKKLLLSDSGFYLCAWSRRDVANYGYTFGSGTRLTVV.

The chain carries TRBV5-4 and TRBJ2-2; 9 bases are shared with TRBD2. Germline CDR1 is SGHNT and CDR2 is YYREEE (reference sequence). The CDR3 is 16 residues long. The V gene end was trimmed by 5 bases and the J gene end by 2 bases; junction bases not matched to a gene: 7. CDR3 sequence: CASSLGLAGNTGELFF. As DNA, the CDR3 is TGTGCCAGCAGTTTAGGGCTAGCGGGAAACACCGGGGAGCTGTTTTTT.

The genes are TRBV5-6 and TRBJ1-1; 8 bases are a match to TRBD1. The CDR3 spans 14 residues. Germline CDR1 and CDR2: SGHDT and YYEEEE. V shed 2 bases, J shed 9 bases, and the junction held 9 bases outside the gene matches. CDR3 sequence reads: CASSFYGQGEKAFF. The CDR3 DNA reads TGTGCCAGCAGCTTTTACGGACAGGGAGAGAAAGCTTTCTTT.

This chain joins TRBV11-1 and TRBJ2-6, with 7 bases that match TRBD2. The CDR3 sequence is 16 residues long. CDR1 SGHAT and CDR2 FQDESV come from the germline V gene (reference sequence). The V gene end was trimmed by 5 bases and the J gene end by 0 bases; junction bases not matched to a gene: 4. CDR3 in amino acids: CASSPSGVSGANVLTF. The CDR3 DNA reads TGTGCCAGCAGCCCCAGCGGGGTCTCTGGGGCCAACGTCCTGACTTTC.

This clone appeared once. The J gene is TRBJ2-7, the V gene TRBV18, with D perhaps matching TRBD2 (6 bases). This CDR3 is built from 13 residues. The V gene's germline CDR1 is KGHSH and CDR2 LQKENI. Trimming removed 6 bases from V and 3 bases from J, with 12 bases in between. CDR3 in DNA: TGTGCCAGCTCGCGGGATACCTACTACGAGCAGTACTTC. Protein sequence: CASSRDTYYEQYF.

By share, this clone counts as large (0.1 to 1%). J is TRBJ1-5 and V is TRBV28; 7 positions agree with TRBD1. CDR3 length equals 15 residues. V dropped 5 bases and J dropped 6; count of bases not matched to a gene: 10. Germline CDR1 is MDHEN and CDR2 is SYDVKM. The CDR3 sequence is CASSLATTGTQPQHF. The CDR3, as DNA: TGTGCCAGCAGTCTTGCGACGACAGGGACTCAGCCCCAGCATTTT.

CDR3 nucleotides: TGTGCCAACCTAGGACAAGCCGGAGCGGAAGCTTTCTTT. It specifies CANLGQAGAEAFF. The J gene is TRBJ1-1, the V gene TRBV2; tentative D call: TRBD1 (5 bases). The ends were cut back, 10 bases at V and 8 bases at J, with 20 bases in the middle. This CDR3 comprises 13 residues. Germline-derived CDR1 and CDR2 are SNHLY and FYNNEI.

The chain employs TRBV30 and TRBJ1-1, with 8 bases identical to TRBD1. Germline V gene lookup returns CDR1 GTSNPN and CDR2 SVGIG (reference sequence). The CDR3 length is 13 residues. V gave up 0 bases and J gave up 6 bases; unmatched junction bases: 3. CDR3 coding DNA: TGTGCCTGGAGTGTACAACAGGGGGCTGAAGCTTTCTTT. Amino acid sequence: CAWSVQQGAEAFF. Based on the CDR3 plus reference TRBV30 and TRBJ1-1, the full variable domain is SQTIHQWPATLVQPVGSPLSLECTVEGTSNPNLYWYRQAAGRGLQLLFYSVGIGQISSEVPQNLSASRPQDRQFILSSKKLLLSDSGFYLCAWSVQQGAEAFFGQGTRLTVV.

This clone was observed a few times. CDR3 DNA: TGTGCCTACGCCGGCTATGTGGGACAGTTGGAGACCCAGTACTTC. Encoded protein: CAYAGYVGQLETQYF. The genes are TRBV6-6 and TRBJ2-5, with 7 positions matching TRBD1. This CDR3 comprises 15 residues. The germline gives CDR1 MNHNY, CDR2 SVGAGI (reference sequence). The J segment lost 5 bases and the V segment lost 11 bases, leaving 17 bases of the junction unmatched.

This chain connects TRBV11-2 to TRBJ2-3, with 9 bases lining up with TRBD1. The CDR3 sequence is 15 residues long. V lost 5 bases, J lost 2 bases, and 5 bases stayed unmatched. Germline CDR1 SGHAT, CDR2 FQNNGV. In DNA form, the CDR3 reads TGTGCCAGCAGCAGCGGGACAGGGTCCACAGATACGCAGTATTTT. It codes for CASSSGTGSTDTQYF.

This clone has a single count. V and J are TRBV5-1 and TRBJ2-3; 8 nucleotides match TRBD2. Unmatched junction bases numbered 6, after V lost 4 bases and J lost 2 bases. CDR1 and CDR2 from the germline V gene are SGHRS and YFSETQ. The CDR3 runs to 15 residues. DNA of the CDR3: TGCGCCAGCAGCGGTGCGGGAGGAGCCACAGATACGCAGTATTTT. Its translation is CASSGAGGATDTQYF.

The chain uses TRBV30 and TRBJ2-7; D uncertain. The germline CDR1 and CDR2 sequences are GTSNPN and SVGIG (reference sequence). The CDR3 is 13 amino acids. V gave up 4 bases and J gave up 2 bases, with 12 bases separating them. The CDR3 sequence is CAWTRDSPYEQYF. In DNA, the CDR3 is TGTGCCTGGACCCGAGACTCTCCCTACGAGCAGTACTTC.

This rearrangement joins TRBV6-1 to TRBJ1-3; 8 bases are a match to TRBD1. In germline, CDR1 is MNHNS, CDR2 SASEGT. The CDR3 consists of 14 residues. V was pared by 7 bases and J by 4 bases, with 6 bases of the junction left unmatched. As DNA, the CDR3 is TGTGCCAGCACCGAGCAGGGGGCAGGAAACACCATATATTTT. Translated, it gives CASTEQGAGNTIYF.

This clone has a handful of counts. The genes are TRBV2 and TRBJ2-5; 7 bases line up with TRBD1. V lost 5 bases, J lost 5 bases, and 11 bases stayed unmatched. The germline V gene encodes CDR1 SNHLY and CDR2 FYNNEI. The CDR3 contains 15 residues. DNA for the CDR3: TGTGCCAGCAGTACCTACCAGGGGGTGGAGGAGACCCAGTACTTC. Its translation: CASSTYQGVEETQYF.

The rearrangement joins TRBV9 to TRBJ2-7; a weak D match, TRBD1 (6 bases). Trimming stripped 0 bases from V and 5 bases from J, with 15 bases between. Germline assignment: CDR1 SGDLS and CDR2 YYNGEE. The CDR3 has 15 amino acids. CDR3 in DNA: TGTGCCAGCAGCGTAGCATGGGGGCAGAGGGACGAGCAGTACTTC. This encodes CASSVAWGQRDEQYF.

This chain joins TRBV11-2 and TRBJ2-3; a possible D gene is TRBD2 (6 bases). The germline V gene has CDR1 SGHAT and CDR2 FQNNGV. This CDR3 region has 15 residues. Deletions cut 3 bases from V and 3 bases from J, with 13 bases between. CDR3: CASSFRGLETDTQYF. The CDR3 nucleotides are TGTGCCAGCAGCTTTCGGGGGTTGGAGACAGATACGCAGTATTTT.